These T cell receptor beta chains were read from a single sample in a study of T cells after yellow fever vaccination. Via MiXCR, TCRdb re-called the 5' RACE reads, giving one row per CDR3 protein. The table has a few hundred thousand distinct CDR3 sequences, roughly 4% seen once. This specimen consisted of PBMCs, obtained 5 days after the yellow fever booster vaccination. The receptors shown here come from a man younger than 30 who received the YFV17D yellow fever vaccine. Each CDR3 is given with its conserved first and last residue. A D gene is named only where the DNA matches it firmly. Rows give clone size only sometimes, using once, few, many, or a class for an expanded clone.

j_gene | v_gene | abundance | d_gene | CDR3aa | CDR3nt
TRBJ2-5 | TRBV6-5 | . | TRBD2 | CATSGGQETQYF | TGTGCCACCTCGGGGGGGCAAGAGACCCAGTACTTC
TRBJ2-5 | TRBV20-1 | few | . | CSASASGRETQYF | TGCAGTGCTAGTGCCTCGGGGCGGGAGACCCAGTACTTC
TRBJ2-5 | TRBV6-2/TRBV6-3 | few | . | CASSYGNQETQYF | TGTGCCAGCAGTTACGGGAACCAAGAGACCCAGTACTTC
TRBJ1-2 | TRBV4-1 | few | . | CASSQMTGSMGYTF | TGCGCCAGCAGCCAAATGACAGGTTCCATGGGCTACACCTTC
TRBJ2-3 | TRBV4-2 | . | . | CASSQEITDTQYF | TGTGCCAGCAGCCAAGAAATCACAGATACGCAGTATTTT
TRBJ2-7 | TRBV20-1 | many | . | CSARDRFLPYEQYF | TGCAGTGCTAGAGACCGGTTCCTGCCCTACGAGCAGTACTTC
TRBJ2-4 | TRBV5-6 | . | TRBD2 | CASSPGLAAPYGKNIQYF | TGTGCCAGCAGCCCGGGACTAGCGGCTCCCTATGGCAAAAACATTCAGTACTTC
TRBJ2-5 | TRBV6-5 | few | . | CASSYSRDYQETQYF | TGTGCCAGCAGTTACTCCCGGGACTACCAAGAGACCCAGTACTTC
TRBJ2-3 | TRBV21-1 | . | . | CASSKELDLVYEDTQYF | TGTGCCAGCAGCAAAGAACTAGATTTAGTCTATGAAGATACGCAGTATTTT
TRBJ1-1 | TRBV7-9 | few | . | CASSLAIAPSEAFF | TGTGCCAGCAGCTTAGCGATCGCCCCCAGTGAAGCTTTCTTT
TRBJ1-1 | TRBV10-3 | . | . | CAISEVPESTGRAFF | TGTGCCATCAGTGAGGTCCCAGAAAGTACGGGAAGAGCTTTCTTT